These 21 T cell receptor beta chains were sequenced from one sample in a study of graft-versus-host responses after intestinal transplantation. Only in-frame clones appear in the TCRdb table, and some are missing; sequencing was by immunoSEQ multiplex PCR. There are over 80,000 clones in the sample; about nine tenths occur only once, and more than 0.15% lies in the top ten. No antigen has been identified for these receptors. Here the sequenced sample was unstimulated CD4+ T cells sorted from spleen or lymph node cells, taken before transplant. The receptors stem from a human donor who was the organ donor for an intestinal transplant.

This clone was detected only once. The CDR3 DNA reads as TGTGCCAGCACTGACGGGGGGGTCTCTGGAAACACCATATATTTT. Its protein product is CASTDGGVSGNTIYF. V and J are TRBV6-5 and TRBJ1-3; D is perhaps TRBD1 (5 bases). CDR3 size: 15 residues. Trimming removed 7 bases at V and 0 bases at J, with 13 bases between. CDR1 MNHEY and CDR2 SVGAGI come from the germline V gene.

The chain joins TRBV4-3 to TRBJ1-2; D is unresolved. CDR1 LGHNA and CDR2 YSLEER come from the germline V gene. The V end was cut by 2 bases, the J end by 8 bases, with 12 bases between. The CDR3 consists of 13 residues. The CDR3 here is CASSQKNLAGYTF. The CDR3 DNA follows: TGCGCCAGCAGCCAAAAAAATCTAGCCGGCTACACCTTC.

V and J are TRBV7-8 and TRBJ2-3; 7 bases are shared with TRBD2. The CDR3 runs to 11 residues. V gave up 4 bases and J gave up 10 bases; unmatched junction bases: 2. The germline gives CDR1 SGHVS, CDR2 FQNEAQ. The CDR3, as DNA: TGTGCCAGCAGCTGGGGGGGGGCGCAGTATTTT. Its protein is CASSWGGAQYF.

The gene calls are TRBV27 and TRBJ2-7, with no clear D. Deletions cut 6 bases from V and 7 bases from J, with 13 bases between. CDR1 is MNHEY and CDR2 is SMNVEV in the germline V gene (reference sequence). The CDR3 covers 12 residues. The DNA of the CDR3 is TGTGCCAGCAGGTCCGCCCTAAAAGAGCAGTACTTC. Protein: CASRSALKEQYF.

The chain carries TRBV7-3 and TRBJ2-1, with 11 positions matching TRBD2. This CDR3 region has 16 residues. Trimming cost V 5 bases and J 6 bases; bases outside gene matches: 9. Germline V lookup: CDR1 SGHTA, CDR2 FQGTGA. DNA for the CDR3: TGTGCCAGCAGCCCGGAGCTAGCGGGGGGACCCAATGAGCAGTTCTTC. Translating gives CASSPELAGGPNEQFF.

V usage is TRBV5-4 and J usage is TRBJ2-5; 11 positions match TRBD2. From germline, CDR1 is SGHNT and CDR2 YYREEE (reference sequence). The CDR3 sequence is 20 residues long. The trim removed 1 base at V and 2 bases at J, leaving 16 bases unmatched. CDR3 DNA: TGTGCCAGCAGCTTGACTAGCGGGGGCTTCTTCAGTTCTTCGCAAGAGACCCAGTACTTC. It translates to CASSLTSGGFFSSSQETQYF.

The chain recombines TRBV7-2 with TRBJ2-7, with 13 nucleotides matching TRBD2. Per the germline V gene, CDR1 is SGHTA and CDR2 is FQGNSA. The V gene end was trimmed by 5 bases and the J gene end by 7 bases; junction bases not matched to a gene: 5. This CDR3 contains 14 residues. The chain's CDR3 is CASSPGLAGREQYF. The CDR3 nucleotides are TGTGCCAGCAGCCCGGGACTAGCGGGGAGGGAGCAGTACTTC.

The V and J genes are TRBV4-2 and TRBJ1-6; 9 bases line up with TRBD1. This CDR3 comprises 16 residues. V lost 3 bases, J lost 7 bases, and 7 bases stayed unmatched. Germline assignment: CDR1 LGHNA and CDR2 YNFKEQ. DNA of the CDR3: TGTGCCAGCAGCCAGGGACAGGGAAGTGAGAATTCACCCCTCCACTTT. This translates into CASSQGQGSENSPLHF.

V is TRBV15 and J is TRBJ2-1, with TRBD1 matching over 8 bases. CDR3 length: 17 amino acids. The V and J ends lost 5 bases and 5 bases, in that order; junction bases with no gene match: 14. Germline CDR1 and CDR2: LNHNV and YYDKDF (reference sequence). Written as DNA, the CDR3 is TGTGCCACCAGCGAGAGCGAGCCGACAGGGGTGAACAATGAGCAGTTCTTC. This codes for CATSESEPTGVNNEQFF.

The chain uses TRBV6-1 and TRBJ1-2; tentative D call: TRBD1 (5 bases). This CDR3 has 12 residues. Germline loops: CDR1 MNHNS, CDR2 SASEGT. V gave up 6 bases and J gave up 4 bases, with 9 bases separating them. CDR3 DNA: TGTGCCAGCAGCCGGACATCCTATGGCTACACCTTC. It yields the protein CASSRTSYGYTF.

This clone was observed a handful of times. This rearrangement joins TRBV19 to TRBJ1-5; D not certain. CDR3 length equals 14 residues. The V gene's germline CDR1 is LNHDA and CDR2 SQIVND (reference sequence). Trimming removed 5 bases from V and 5 bases from J, with 13 bases in between. The CDR3 loop reads CASSHGEPDQPQHF. The CDR3 DNA follows: TGTGCCAGTAGTCACGGAGAACCAGATCAGCCCCAGCATTTT.

This chain joins TRBV2 and TRBJ1-2, with 8 bases lining up with TRBD1. This CDR3 spans 14 amino acids. Germline V CDR1 and CDR2: SNHLY, FYNNEI. The V gene end was trimmed by 4 bases and the J gene end by 4 bases; junction bases not matched to a gene: 5. CDR3 amino acids: CASSAGQGGYGYTF. Written as DNA, the CDR3 is TGTGCCAGCAGTGCAGGACAGGGAGGCTATGGCTACACCTTC. The full variable domain, rest sourced from reference TRBV2 and TRBJ1-2, is EPEVTQTPSHQVTQMGQEVILRCVPISNHLYFYWYRQILGQKVEFLVSFYNNEISEKSEIFDDQFSVERPDGSNFTLKIRSTKLEDSAMYFCASSAGQGGYGYTFGSGTRLTVV.

V and J are TRBV5-1 and TRBJ1-2; D is unclear. The CDR3 consists of 13 residues. Trimming shortened V by 1 base and J by 4 bases, and 8 bases separated the two germline ends. Germline values: CDR1 SGHRS, CDR2 YFSETQ. CDR3 residues: CASSLTDSYGYTF. The CDR3 DNA sequence: TGCGCCAGCAGCTTGACGGACTCCTATGGCTACACCTTC.

This chain uses TRBV27 with TRBJ1-1; D remains ambiguous. CDR1 MNHEY and CDR2 SMNVEV come from the germline V gene (reference sequence). The V and J ends lost 4 bases and 5 bases respectively, with 11 bases between them. The CDR3 is 13 residues long. The CDR3 bases are TGTGCCAGCAGTTCCTTTCGGGGTACTGAAGCTTTCTTT. It codes for CASSSFRGTEAFF.

The chain has TRBV2 and TRBJ2-5, with 9 bases matching TRBD1. The last part of the DNA fits TRBJ2-7 better; the J call may be wrong. The CDR3 sequence is 14 residues long. The germline V gene has CDR1 SNHLY and CDR2 FYNNEI. CDR3 DNA sequence: TGTGCCAGCAGCGCGTGGACAGGGGTCTACGAGCAGTACTTC. It is translated as CASSAWTGVYEQYF.

In DNA, the CDR3 is TGTGCCAGCAGCTTAACCCTGTCCGGGACAGGGTCTGGAAACACCATATATTTT. Encoded protein: CASSLTLSGTGSGNTIYF. J is TRBJ1-3 and V is TRBV7-9; 9 positions match TRBD1. Germline loops: CDR1 SEHNR, CDR2 FQNEAQ (reference sequence). CDR3 length: 18 amino acids. The V gene end was trimmed by 2 bases and the J gene end by 1 base; junction bases not matched to a gene: 9. The whole variable domain, remainder taken from reference TRBV7-9 and TRBJ1-3, is DTGVSQNPRHKITKRGQNVTFRCDPISEHNRLYWYRQTLGQGPEFLTYFQNEAQLEKSRLLSDRFSAERPKGSFSTLEIQRTEQGDSAMYLCASSLTLSGTGSGNTIYFGEGSWLTVV.

The rearrangement links TRBV4-1 to TRBJ2-7; 8 bases map to TRBD2. This CDR3 comprises 15 residues. Germline values: CDR1 MGHRA, CDR2 YSYEKL. Germline trimming cut 1 base from V and 3 bases from J; bases unmatched to any gene: 5. The CDR3 reads CASSQAGGVDYEQYF. In nucleotides, the CDR3 is TGCGCCAGCAGCCAAGCGGGGGGGGTCGACTACGAGCAGTACTTC.

V usage is TRBV7-9 and J usage is TRBJ2-3; D is uncertain. The CDR3 has 13 residues. The germline gives CDR1 SEHNR, CDR2 FQNEAQ (reference sequence). V was clipped by 3 bases and J by 0 bases, with 4 bases between them. CDR3 amino acids: CASSFQSTDTQYF. In nucleotides, the CDR3 is TGTGCCAGCAGCTTTCAGAGCACAGATACGCAGTATTTT.

This chain links TRBV5-1 with TRBJ1-2, with a weak D call TRBD1 (6 bases). CDR1 and CDR2 from the germline V gene are SGHRS and YFSETQ. The CDR3 totals 14 residues. The V end was cut by 3 bases, the J end by 8 bases, with 17 bases between. The CDR3: CASSSTRARGGYTF. Written as DNA, the CDR3 is TGCGCCAGCAGCTCAACCCGGGCCAGGGGAGGCTACACCTTC.

The chain recombines TRBV28 with TRBJ1-3; D call uncertain. CDR3 length: 13 residues. CDR1 and CDR2 (germline): MDHEN, SYDVKM. The V gene lost 3 bases and the J gene lost 3 bases, with 6 bases spanning the gap. The CDR3 sequence: CASSFRVGNTIYF. CDR3 in DNA: TGTGCCAGCAGTTTTCGTGTTGGAAACACCATATATTTT. Combining the CDR3 with reference TRBV28 and TRBJ1-3 gives the whole variable domain DVKVTQSSRYLVKRTGEKVFLECVQDMDHENMFWYRQDPGLGLRLIYFSYDVKMKEKGDIPEGYSVSREKKERFSLILESASTNQTSMYLCASSFRVGNTIYFGEGSWLTVV.

This clone was recorded once. The chain combines TRBV11-2 with TRBJ2-7; 9 bases align to TRBD1. The CDR3 has 16 residues. CDR1 and CDR2 (germline): SGHAT, FQNNGV. V lost 2 bases and J lost 0; bases outside the gene matches: 5. CDR3 nucleotides: TGTGCCAGCAGCTTACCGGGACAGGGCCCCTCCTACGAGCAGTACTTC. This gives the protein CASSLPGQGPSYEQYF. The full variable domain, completed using reference TRBV11-2 and TRBJ2-7, is EAGVAQSPRYKIIEKRQSVAFWCNPISGHATLYWYQQILGQGPKLLIQFQNNGVVDDSQLPKDRFSAERLKGVDSTLKIQPAKLEDSAVYLCASSLPGQGPSYEQYFGPGTRLTVT.